A selection of T cell receptor beta chains follows, all from one sample in a study of shared clonotypes between healthy human individuals. Profiled with immunoSEQ multiplex PCR; TCRdb holds only in-frame clones, not every one. The table includes approximately 2.5 million clones, 85% to 95% detected once. The sample taken for sequencing was naive CD4+ T cells sorted from blood. All receptors come from a man between 18 and 29 years old in good health. CDR3s include the opening cysteine and the closing phenylalanine or tryptophan. The D gene is left open where the match is weak. Only some rows state a clone size, as once, few, many or a class for expanded clones.

d_gene	abundance	v_gene	j_gene	CDR3aa	CDR3nt
TRBD2	-	TRBV28	TRBJ2-5	CASSLWERGRGTQYF	TGTGCCAGCAGTTTATGGGAGCGGGGGAGGGGGACCCAGTACTTC
-	-	TRBV6-5	TRBJ1-4	CASNRGRADEKLFF	TGTGCCAGCAATCGGGGTAGGGCGGATGAAAAACTGTTTTTT
-	-	TRBV5-1	TRBJ2-6	CASSSITSGANVLTF	TGCGCCAGCAGCAGCATCACCTCCGGGGCCAACGTCCTGACTTTC
-	-	TRBV30	TRBJ1-2	CAWANTNYGYTF	TGTGCCTGGGCGAATACTAACTATGGCTACACCTTC
-	-	TRBV18	TRBJ2-3	CASSPPGTISTDTQYF	TGTGCCAGCTCACCACCCGGGACCATAAGCACAGATACGCAGTATTTT
-	-	TRBV29-1	TRBJ2-3	CSVSTSTDTQYF	TGCAGCGTTTCTACTAGCACAGATACGCAGTATTTT
-	-	TRBV7-9	TRBJ2-3	CASSLGDRDTDTQYF	TGTGCCAGCAGCTTAGGAGACAGAGACACAGATACGCAGTATTTT
-	once	TRBV19	TRBJ1-5	CASRVVGQPQHF	TGTGCCAGTAGGGTCGTCGGTCAGCCCCAGCATTTT
-	-	TRBV18	TRBJ1-2	CASSPRGDNYGYTF	TGTGCCAGCTCACCACGGGGGGACAACTATGGCTACACCTTC
-	-	TRBV5-1	TRBJ1-5	CASSLETADQPQHF	TGCGCCAGCAGCTTGGAAACAGCAGATCAGCCCCAGCATTTT
-	-	TRBV5-1	TRBJ2-2	CASSLAPGIINTGELFF	TGCGCCAGCAGCTTGGCCCCCGGGATCATCAATACGGGGGAGCTGTTTTTT
-	-	TRBV10-3	TRBJ1-1	CAISALVNTEAFF	TGTGCCATCAGTGCGCTCGTGAACACTGAAGCTTTCTTT
-	once	TRBV28	TRBJ2-7	CASSPSGTGTPGQYF	TGTGCCAGCAGTCCCTCCGGGACTGGTACTCCCGGGCAGTACTTC
-	-	TRBV23-1	TRBJ1-6	CASSPRSRSPLHF	TGCGCCAGCAGCCCACGCTCAAGATCACCCCTCCACTTT
-	-	TRBV6-5	TRBJ2-7	CASSTRTSSEQYF	TGTGCCAGCAGTACTCGTACTAGCTCCGAGCAGTACTTC
-	-	TRBV9	TRBJ2-3	CASSPIGAFHAFPSTDTQYF	TGTGCCAGCAGCCCAATCGGAGCCTTTCATGCCTTTCCTAGCACAGATACGCAGTATTTT
-	-	TRBV6-7	TRBJ1-3	CASRTSGSGNTIYF	TGTGCCAGCAGAACGTCCGGTTCTGGAAACACCATATATTTT
-	-	TRBV28	TRBJ2-3	CASPPSRGETDTQYF	TGTGCCAGCCCACCCTCGCGGGGAGAAACAGATACGCAGTATTTT
-	-	TRBV20-1	TRBJ2-7	CSARLGVEQYF	TGCAGTGCTAGGTTGGGAGTCGAGCAGTACTTC
TRBD1	-	TRBV4-3	TRBJ2-3	CASSQGQGGTDTQYF	TGCGCCAGCAGCCAAGGACAGGGGGGCACAGATACGCAGTATTTT
-	-	TRBV4-1	TRBJ2-2	CASSQVGGAGTGELFF	TGCGCCAGCAGCCAAGTGGGGGGAGCGGGCACCGGGGAGCTGTTTTTT
TRBD1	-	TRBV6-5	TRBJ1-2	CASSYSSTGGGGYTF	TGTGCCAGCAGTTACTCGTCGACAGGGGGAGGTGGCTACACCTTC
-	-	TRBV30	TRBJ2-7	CAWSAQGEQYF	TGTGCCTGGAGTGCCCAGGGCGAGCAGTACTTC
-	-	TRBV19	TRBJ1-6	CASRVGDNSPLHF	TGTGCCAGTAGGGTGGGAGATAATTCACCCCTCCACTTT